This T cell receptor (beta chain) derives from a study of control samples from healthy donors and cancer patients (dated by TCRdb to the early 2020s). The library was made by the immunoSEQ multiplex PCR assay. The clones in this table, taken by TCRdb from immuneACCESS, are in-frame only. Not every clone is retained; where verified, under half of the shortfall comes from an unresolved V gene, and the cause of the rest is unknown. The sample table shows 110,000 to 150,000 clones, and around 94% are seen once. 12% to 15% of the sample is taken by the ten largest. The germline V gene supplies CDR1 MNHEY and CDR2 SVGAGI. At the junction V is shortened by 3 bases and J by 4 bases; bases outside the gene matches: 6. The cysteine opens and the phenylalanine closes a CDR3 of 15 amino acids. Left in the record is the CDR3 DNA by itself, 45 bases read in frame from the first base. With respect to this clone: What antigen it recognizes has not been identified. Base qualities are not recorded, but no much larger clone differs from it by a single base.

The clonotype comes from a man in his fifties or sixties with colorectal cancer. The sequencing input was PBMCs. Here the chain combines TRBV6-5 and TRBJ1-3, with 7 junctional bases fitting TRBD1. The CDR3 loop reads CASSYSGQRGNTIYF. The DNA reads TGTGCCAGCAGTTATTCGGGACAGCGGGGAAACACCATATATTTT.